The 21 T cell receptor beta chains below come from one sample, sequenced in a study of T cell responses to AZD1222 COVID-19 vaccine. TCRdb's copy holds only in-frame clones and misses some; the assay was immunoSEQ multiplex PCR. The sample holds some 150,000 clones, roughly 92% seen once. The source was peripheral blood, collected on day 0 of AZD1222 vaccination. These receptors were collected from an adult in good health.

This clone has only one observation. The chain couples TRBV7-9 to TRBJ2-7, with TRBD1 as a possible D gene (6 bases). The CDR3 consists of 15 residues. Germline CDR1 reads SEHNR; CDR2 reads FQNEAQ (reference sequence). V lost 4 bases to trimming and J lost 1 base, with 14 bases between them. This CDR3 is CASSWHRDNSYEQYF. In DNA, the CDR3 is TGTGCCAGCAGCTGGCACCGGGACAATTCCTACGAGCAGTACTTC.

The V gene is TRBV5-4, the J gene TRBJ2-1; 12 bases are a match to TRBD2. CDR1 is SGHNT and CDR2 is YYREEE in the germline V gene (reference sequence). With V trimmed by 9 bases and J by 4 bases, 11 bases remained unmatched. This CDR3 region has 16 residues. The CDR3 region is CATQTSGGAIYNEQFF. The DNA of the CDR3 is TGTGCCACCCAGACTAGCGGGGGAGCGATTTACAATGAGCAGTTCTTC.

The chain combines TRBV19 with TRBJ2-7, with 8 positions matching TRBD1. CDR1 LNHDA and CDR2 SQIVND come from the germline V gene (reference sequence). The CDR3 runs to 14 residues. The ends lost 3 bases at V and 2 bases at J; junction bases unmatched: 3. CDR3 bases: TGTGCCAGTAGTATCAGACAGGGGACCTACGAGCAGTACTTC. The encoded protein is CASSIRQGTYEQYF.

The CDR3 here is CASSLSGSSYNSPLHF. CDR3 DNA sequence: TGCGCCAGCAGCTTGAGTGGGAGCTCCTATAATTCACCCCTCCACTTT. V is TRBV5-1 and J is TRBJ1-6; no clear D. This CDR3 contains 16 residues. Trimming removed 1 base at V and 0 bases at J, with 8 bases between. Germline lookup yields CDR1 SGHRS and CDR2 YFSETQ.

The chain carries TRBV7-2 and TRBJ1-5; D ambiguous. This CDR3 has 13 residues. Trimming removed 5 bases at V and 7 bases at J, with 12 bases between. Germline CDR1 is SGHTA and CDR2 is FQGNSA. The CDR3 reads CASSPQRNQPQHF. CDR3 nucleotides: TGTGCCAGCAGCCCACAGCGAAACCAGCCCCAGCATTTT.

The J gene is TRBJ1-3, the V gene TRBV19; D unresolved. The germline CDR1 and CDR2 sequences are LNHDA and SQIVND (reference sequence). V was shortened by 2 bases and J by 1 base, with 0 bases between the two germline ends. The length of the CDR3 is 12 residues. The CDR3 sequence is CASSISGNTIYF. The CDR3 DNA reads TGTGCCAGTAGTATATCTGGAAACACCATATATTTT.

The chain employs TRBV6-6 and TRBJ2-7; TRBD2 is a possible D gene (5 bases). Germline loops: CDR1 MNHNY, CDR2 SVGAGI (reference sequence). Trimming cost V 6 bases and J 4 bases, with 16 bases left between them. The CDR3 has 14 amino acids. CDR3 region: CASRSSGVSYEQYF. The CDR3 DNA follows: TGTGCCAGCAGATCGTCCGGGGTTTCGTACGAGCAGTACTTC.

V usage is TRBV5-6 and J usage is TRBJ1-2; D is possibly TRBD1 (6 bases). Germline CDR1 and CDR2: SGHDT and YYEEEE. CDR3 size: 15 residues. Deletions cut 2 bases from V and 0 bases from J, with 11 bases between. The CDR3 DNA is TGTGCCAGCAGCTTTAGACAGGCCTCTAACTATGGCTACACCTTC. Translation gives CASSFRQASNYGYTF.

The chain is built from TRBV27 and TRBJ1-2; D perhaps matches TRBD1 (5 bases). Germline V gives CDR1 MNHEY, CDR2 SMNVEV (reference sequence). This CDR3 region has 14 residues. The V end lost 5 bases, the J end lost 1 base, and 11 bases lay between the germline ends. The CDR3 nucleotides read TGTGCCAGCAGTGGTCCGGGGGATAACTATGGCTACACCTTC. Translating gives CASSGPGDNYGYTF.

The chain is built from TRBV11-3 and TRBJ1-6; maybe TRBD1 (5 bases). Deletions cut 4 bases from V and 7 bases from J, with 23 bases between. The CDR3 covers 18 residues. The germline gives CDR1 SGHNT, CDR2 YENEEA. CDR3 bases: TGTGCCAGCAGCTCCCACCACAGAGTTCAGGGAGAGAATTCACCCCTCCACTTT. Translating gives CASSSHHRVQGENSPLHF.

The V call is TRBV28, the J call TRBJ2-3, with a tentative D call TRBD1 (7 bases). The germline CDR1 and CDR2 sequences are MDHEN and SYDVKM. The CDR3 totals 14 residues. V lost 6 bases and J lost 6, with 16 bases in between. CDR3 nucleotide sequence: TGTGCCAGCAGCCAACAGGGGACTGGGGATACGCAGTATTTT. The encoded protein is CASSQQGTGDTQYF.

V and J are TRBV28 and TRBJ1-1, with TRBD1 matching over 7 bases. This CDR3 comprises 15 residues. V trimming: 3 bases; J trimming: 4 bases; junction bases outside the gene matches: 8. Germline CDR1 is MDHEN and CDR2 is SYDVKM. The CDR3 is CASSFSRRGGTEAFF. CDR3 bases: TGTGCCAGCAGTTTTAGTCGCAGGGGGGGCACTGAAGCTTTCTTT. Combining the CDR3 with reference TRBV28 and TRBJ1-1 gives the whole variable domain DVKVTQSSRYLVKRTGEKVFLECVQDMDHENMFWYRQDPGLGLRLIYFSYDVKMKEKGDIPEGYSVSREKKERFSLILESASTNQTSMYLCASSFSRRGGTEAFFGQGTRLTVV.

J is TRBJ2-1 and V is TRBV5-4; 7 bases line up with TRBD1. CDR1 SGHNT and CDR2 YYREEE come from the germline V gene (reference sequence). There are 16 residues in the CDR3. V trimming: 2 bases; J trimming: 4 bases; junction bases outside the gene matches: 9. The DNA of the CDR3 is TGTGCCAGCAGCTTTACAAGGGACAGTCAGTACAATGAGCAGTTCTTC. This translates into CASSFTRDSQYNEQFF. Based on the CDR3 plus reference TRBV5-4 and TRBJ2-1, the full variable domain is ETGVTQSPTHLIKTRGQQVTLRCSSQSGHNTVSWYQQALGQGPQFIFQYYREEENGRGNFPPRFSGLQFPNYSSELNVNALELDDSALYLCASSFTRDSQYNEQFFGPGTRLTVL.

The chain employs TRBV7-9 and TRBJ1-2, with D possibly matching TRBD1 (5 bases). The V end lost 5 bases, the J end lost 2 bases, and 12 bases lay between the germline ends. Germline V gives CDR1 SEHNR, CDR2 FQNEAQ (reference sequence). The CDR3 runs 14 residues. CDR3 sequence: CASSPQRGNYGYTF. The CDR3 DNA reads TGTGCCAGCAGCCCCCAAAGGGGCAACTATGGCTACACCTTC.

The chain has TRBV7-2 and TRBJ2-5, with D uncertain. In germline, CDR1 is SGHTA, CDR2 FQGNSA. The CDR3 totals 15 residues. V was pared by 0 bases and J by 2 bases, with 10 bases between. The CDR3 region is CASSLASRLQETQYF. The CDR3 region has the DNA TGTGCCAGCAGCTTAGCGTCGAGGCTGCAAGAGACCCAGTACTTC.

This clone has just one count. The J gene is TRBJ2-5, the V gene TRBV28; weak D call: TRBD1 (5 bases). Trimming left V 3 bases short and J 5 bases short, with 13 bases between. This CDR3 region has 14 residues. CDR1 is MDHEN and CDR2 is SYDVKM in the germline V gene. Here the CDR3 DNA reads TGTGCCAGCAGTTTGGTATGGGGCAGGGAGACCCAGTACTTC. Encoded protein: CASSLVWGRETQYF. The full variable domain, its missing parts supplied by reference TRBV28 and TRBJ2-5, is DVKVTQSSRYLVKRTGEKVFLECVQDMDHENMFWYRQDPGLGLRLIYFSYDVKMKEKGDIPEGYSVSREKKERFSLILESASTNQTSMYLCASSLVWGRETQYFGPGTRLLVL.

This sequence joins TRBV28 and TRBJ2-4; D is perhaps TRBD2 (6 bases). The CDR3 extends over 16 amino acids. V dropped 4 bases and J dropped 0 bases, with 13 bases sitting between them. Germline V gives CDR1 MDHEN, CDR2 SYDVKM. The CDR3 loop is CASSSGTFLAKNIQYF. DNA for the CDR3: TGTGCCAGCAGTTCAGGGACTTTTCTAGCCAAAAACATTCAGTACTTC.

The CDR3 nucleotides are TGTGCCAGCAGTTTAGTTGCAGGGTTTGGCTACACCTTC. This translates into CASSLVAGFGYTF. This sequence joins TRBV28 and TRBJ1-2, with D maybe TRBD1 (5 bases). The CDR3 is made up of 13 amino acids. From germline, CDR1 is MDHEN and CDR2 SYDVKM. V lost 2 bases and J lost 7, with 11 bases in between.

The chain joins TRBV5-1 to TRBJ1-2; the D is unclear. Trimming removed 5 bases from V and 8 bases from J, with 16 bases in between. Germline CDR1 SGHRS, CDR2 YFSETQ. CDR3 length equals 13 residues. The DNA of the CDR3 is TGCGCCAGCAGTCTCGGTAGTAGGATCGGCTACACCTTC. Amino acid sequence: CASSLGSRIGYTF.

CDR3 region: CASSQAENTEAFF. For the CDR3, the DNA is TGTGCCAGCAGCCAAGCCGAGAACACTGAAGCTTTCTTT. The chain joins TRBV14 to TRBJ1-1; D not resolved. V was clipped by 1 base and J by 1 base, with 4 bases between them. Germline-derived CDR1 and CDR2 are SGHDN and FVKESK. The CDR3 has 13 residues.

V and J are TRBV2 and TRBJ2-1, with D unresolved. The CDR3 has 18 amino acids. Germline V CDR1 and CDR2: SNHLY, FYNNEI. V gave up 3 bases and J gave up 6 bases, with 24 bases separating them. CDR3 in DNA: TGTGCCAGCAGTGAGGGCATGGTAGCCGGTGGGATTTTCAATGAGCAGTTCTTC. It yields the protein CASSEGMVAGGIFNEQFF.